A single sample gave rise to the 11 T cell receptor beta chains below, sequenced in a study of human T cells and chemical hapten exposure. MiXCR was run by TCRdb on the RACE reads, yielding one entry per CDR3 protein. This table holds 50,000 or so distinct CDR3 sequences, around 9% found once. As to time point: patch test 1, 2 weeks after DPC sensitization. The treatment: therapeutic diphenylcyclopropenone sensitization with weekly scalp DPC. The specimen was whole blood, collected in connection with sensitization to the hapten diphenylcyclopropenone (DPC). These receptors all stem from a woman aged 50 to 65 with alopecia areata. Some clones in this sample may be carry-over from other donors' samples.

This clonotype was observed many times. The chain has TRBV23-1 and TRBJ1-4, with no clear D. TRBV23-1 is recorded as an ORF, its role being uncertain. Trimming shortened V by 6 bases and J by 5 bases, and 16 bases separated the two germline ends. This CDR3 is 15 amino acids long. CDR3: CASRTRTLENEKLFF. DNA for the CDR3: TGCGCCAGCAGAACGCGAACCCTGGAAAATGAAAAACTGTTTTTT.

This chain links TRBV7-2 with TRBJ1-1; D is undetermined. V lost 5 bases and J 7 bases, leaving 17 bases between the germline ends. CDR3 length: 14 residues. Germline CDR1 is SGHTA and CDR2 is FQGNSA. The CDR3 DNA is TGTGCCAGCAGCCCCAAGGCAGGAGACCTTGAAGCTTTCTTT. It yields the protein CASSPKAGDLEAFF.

This clonotype was recorded at least ten times. The V and J genes are TRBV20-1 and TRBJ2-2; 8 nucleotides align to TRBD2. The germline V gene has CDR1 DFQATT and CDR2 SNEGSKA (reference sequence). After removal of 0 bases from V and 6 bases from J, the junction contained 6 bases not matched to a gene. The CDR3 is made up of 15 amino acids. The chain's CDR3 is CSAREAGLGAGELFF. Written as DNA, the CDR3 is TGCAGTGCTAGAGAAGCGGGACTAGGGGCCGGGGAGCTGTTTTTT.

This clonotype occurred many times. The V gene is TRBV12-5, the J gene TRBJ1-4; possible D gene TRBD1, 6 bases. Germline CDR1 LGHNT, CDR2 FRNRAP. V was shortened by 1 base and J by 5 bases, with 11 bases between the two germline ends. This CDR3 comprises 15 residues. The CDR3 loop is CASGLGTASNEKLFF. The CDR3 nucleotides are TGTGCTAGTGGTTTGGGGACAGCATCAAATGAAAAACTGTTTTTT.

Many counts were recorded for this clonotype. V is TRBV12-3 or TRBV12-4 and J is TRBJ2-3; the D gene is possibly TRBD1 (6 bases). CDR3 length equals 15 residues. The V gene lost 6 bases and the J gene lost 2 bases, with 15 bases spanning the gap. CDR3 protein: CASRVDSLVTDTQYF. In nucleotides, the CDR3 is TGTGCCAGCAGGGTGGACAGCCTGGTCACAGATACGCAGTATTTT.

In this sample, this clonotype turned up a few times. The chain recombines TRBV3-1 with TRBJ1-1; TRBD1 might be the D (5 bases). In germline, CDR1 is LGHDT, CDR2 YNNKEL (reference sequence). The ends were cut back, 0 bases at V and 4 bases at J, with 15 bases in the middle. The CDR3 length is 16 residues. The CDR3 nucleotides read TGTGCCAGCAGCCAAGATGCCGGAGAGGGGAGCACTGAAGCTTTCTTT. Encoded protein: CASSQDAGEGSTEAFF.

This clonotype was recorded at least ten times. The chain joins TRBV7-6 to TRBJ2-7; 7 bases align to TRBD2. Germline loops: CDR1 SGHVS, CDR2 FNYEAQ. Losses at the gene ends were 4 bases for V and 7 bases for J; bases not matched to a gene: 7. This CDR3 is built from 13 residues. The CDR3 region is CASSSRQGGEQYF. CDR3 sequence (DNA): TGTGCCAGCAGCTCGAGGCAGGGAGGGGAGCAGTACTTC. The complete variable domain, with remaining parts taken from reference TRBV7-6 and TRBJ2-7, reads GAGVSQSPRYKVTKRGQDVALRCDPISGHVSLYWYRQALGQGPEFLTYFNYEAQQDKSGLPNDRFSAERPEGSISTLTIQRTEQRDSAMYRCASSSRQGGEQYFGPGTRLTVT.

This clonotype was seen more than once but under ten times. CDR3: CASSPAVEQYF. The CDR3 nucleotides read TGTGCCAGCAGTCCAGCGGTCGAGCAGTACTTC. J is TRBJ2-7 and V is TRBV7-2, with D possibly being TRBD2 (5 bases). This CDR3 has 11 residues. Trimming left V 6 bases short and J 6 bases short, with 9 bases between. CDR1 and CDR2 (germline): SGHTA, FQGNSA.

This clonotype was observed many times. The chain joins TRBV7-9 to TRBJ2-7; perhaps TRBD2 as D (5 bases). The CDR3 extends over 17 amino acids. Germline V gives CDR1 SEHNR, CDR2 FQNEAQ (reference sequence). Deletions cut 1 base from V and 0 bases from J, with 16 bases between. The CDR3: CASSLDPGELFSYEQYF. The CDR3 region has the DNA TGTGCCAGCAGCTTAGATCCCGGGGAGTTGTTCTCCTACGAGCAGTACTTC.

This clonotype showed up just a few times. This chain connects TRBV18 to TRBJ2-1; either TRBD1 or TRBD2 may fit D (5 bases each). V was shortened by 3 bases and J by 8 bases, with 17 bases between the two germline ends. The CDR3 is 15 amino acids. Germline CDR1 is KGHSH and CDR2 is LQKENI. The CDR3 region is CASSPRELGADEQFF. CDR3 sequence (DNA): TGTGCCAGCTCACCCAGGGAGTTAGGTGCAGATGAGCAGTTCTTC. The variable domain in full, with the rest retrieved from reference TRBV18 and TRBJ2-1, is NAGVMQNPRHLVRRRGQEARLRCSPMKGHSHVYWYRQLPEEGLKFMVYLQKENIIDESGMPKERFSAEFPKEGPSILRIQQVVRGDSAAYFCASSPRELGADEQFFGPGTRLTVL.

Concerning this clonotype: Given a much more abundant clone one base away, this may be a read error. The chain links TRBV2 to TRBJ2-4; D is uncertain. There are 16 residues in the CDR3. Trimming took 1 base from V and 2 from J, leaving 12 bases between them. Germline assignment: CDR1 SNHLY and CDR2 FYNNEI. CDR3 protein: CASSEDGRRTKNIQYF. CDR3 bases: TGTGCCAGCAGTGAAGATGGGCGACGAACCAAAAACATTCAGTACTTC.